This T cell receptor (beta chain) was observed in a study of cytomegalovirus exposure and HLA in healthy donors. This clone was counted between two and nine times. Both 60 Vbeta primers and 13 Jbeta primers went into the PCR. Profiling relied on immunoSEQ multiplex PCR, and the TCRdb table lists in-frame clones only, not all of them. This table holds tens of thousands of clones, more than 55% found once. V was pared by 3 bases and J by 4 bases, with 6 bases of the junction left unmatched. The CDR3 is 15 residues long. The V gene's germline CDR1 is WSHSY and CDR2 SAAADI. Sequencing input: PBMCs. The chain joins TRBV10-2 to TRBJ2-1, with 7 bases that match TRBD2. The TCR was taken from a man between 60 and 75 years old in good health and CMV-seropositive. The DNA of the CDR3 is TGCGCCAGCAGTGATGGCGGGAGTGGGTACAATGAGCAGTTCTTC. It specifies CASSDGGSGYNEQFF.